Sequencing of this TCR beta chain was carried out in a study of blood T cells in healthy people across ages. In this sample, this clonotype turned up many times. As yet, its antigen is unknown. Findings of the study overall: Higher diversity, along with more naive CD4+ cells, distinguished long-lived donors from aged donors.

Through a sample-barcoded 5' primer and a J-beta primer mix, a second PCR was run for roughly 6 to 11 cycles. Using its own MiXCR run on the 5' RACE reads, TCRdb lists one record per CDR3 protein. The sample has roughly 800,000 distinct CDR3 sequences; about 55% are singletons. V lost 7 bases, J lost 3 bases, and 4 bases stayed unmatched. Germline-derived CDR1 and CDR2 are SQVTM and ANQGSEA. The CDR3 totals 12 residues. The genes are TRBV29-1 and TRBJ2-5, with 8 bases fitting TRBD1. Sequencing was performed on blood. The receptor was derived from a man older than 75 in good health. The CDR3 region is CSAGTGEETQYF. The DNA of the CDR3 is TGCAGCGCCGGGACAGGCGAAGAGACCCAGTACTTC.